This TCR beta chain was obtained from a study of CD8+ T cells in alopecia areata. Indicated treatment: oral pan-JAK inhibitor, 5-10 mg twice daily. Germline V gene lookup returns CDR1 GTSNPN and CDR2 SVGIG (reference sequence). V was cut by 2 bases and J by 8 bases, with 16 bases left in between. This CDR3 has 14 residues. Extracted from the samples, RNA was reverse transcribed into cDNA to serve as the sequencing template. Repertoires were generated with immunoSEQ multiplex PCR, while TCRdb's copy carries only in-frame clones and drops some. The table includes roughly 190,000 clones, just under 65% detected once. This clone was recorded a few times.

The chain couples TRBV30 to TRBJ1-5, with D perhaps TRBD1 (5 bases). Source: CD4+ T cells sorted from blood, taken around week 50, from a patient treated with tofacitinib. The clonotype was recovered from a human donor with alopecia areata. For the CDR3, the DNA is TGTGCCTGGAGTATTGCCCAGGGAGGGGAGCCCCAGCATTTT. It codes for CAWSIAQGGEPQHF.